The clone carrying this T cell receptor (beta chain) was recorded many times. Its antigen is not known. The data were taken from a study of CD8 T cells in ankylosing spondylitis. Study-level results: From matched ankylosing spondylitis synovial fluid, disease-linked clones were reportedly recovered at significantly enriched levels.

Construction of TCR beta libraries was performed using quantitative 5'-RACE with molecular barcodes. TCRdb reprocessed the 5' RACE reads with MiXCR, giving one entry per CDR3 protein. The sample holds some 71,000 distinct CDR3 sequences, about 5% seen once. Between the trimmed V and J ends, which lost 2 bases and 5 bases, there was a span of 15 bases. The CDR3 has 15 amino acids. Germline-derived CDR1 and CDR2 are MNHEY and SMNVEV (reference sequence). The specimen sequenced was blood, either unsorted or a sorted T cell fraction (not recorded which). This clonotype was obtained from a male donor with ankylosing spondylitis or in good health (not recorded which). The gene calls are TRBV27 and TRBJ2-5, with D tentatively TRBD2 (5 bases). In DNA form, the CDR3 reads TGTGCCAGCAGTTTAGGAGGACCCCGCTGGGAGACCCAGTACTTC. Its translation: CASSLGGPRWETQYF.